The rows below give T cell receptor beta chains drawn from one sample of a study of cytomegalovirus exposure and HLA in healthy donors. The table came from immunoSEQ multiplex PCR; TCRdb's copy has only in-frame clones and leaves some out. The sample yields over 150,000 clones, 60% to 80% seen once. The sample consisted of PBMCs. The receptors stem from a man in his late teens or twenties in good health and CMV-seropositive. The conserved cysteine and the conserved F or W are not part of the CDR3 here.

>TRBV6-6|TRBJ2-1
ASRAGTSPDEQF
>TRBV7-2|TRBJ1-6
ASSLAPSKTSPLH
>TRBV19|TRBJ2-3
ASSIGRLSTDTQY
>TRBV5-1|TRBJ1-3
ASSKLPGQGASGGNTIY
>TRBV19|TRBJ1-3
ASSRSTASGNTIY
>TRBV4-2|TRBJ2-7
ASSQDITSGPYEQY
>TRBV6-1|-
ASSEGREWGEQY
>TRBV11-3|TRBJ2-2
ASSLGPGTGSLGELF
>TRBV2|TRBJ2-7
ASSEKGLGYDEQY
>TRBV4-1|TRBJ2-7
ASSQADGQDLYEQY
>TRBV11-2|TRBJ2-5
ASSLAYPSAGEETQY
>TRBV9|TRBJ2-2
ASSPSGGAYGTGELF
>TRBV7-9|TRBJ1-1
ASSLSLGSSEAF
>TRBV6-5|TRBJ2-1
ASSGTSGGYNEQF
>TRBV5-6|TRBJ1-1
ASLQQGLNTEAF
>TRBV9|TRBJ2-2
ASSPEGGPLNTGELF
>TRBV9|TRBJ1-2
ASSVTSNYGYT
>TRBV7-9|TRBJ1-4
ASSLDGNEKLF
>TRBV10-3|TRBJ2-3
AIRPAGTDTQY
>TRBV6-4|TRBJ2-2
ASSVEGGPGELF
>TRBV28|TRBJ2-7
ASSASGTMSYEQY
>TRBV6-1|TRBJ1-4
ASSVDRGRVVGKLF
>TRBV10-3|TRBJ1-4
AISEGPGRGRATNEKLF
>TRBV5-6|TRBJ1-2
ASSSGTGAYGYT
>TRBV6-5|TRBJ2-1
ASSLWRQSSYNEQF
>TRBV5-4|TRBJ1-1
ASSLAGNTEAF
>TRBV7-8|TRBJ1-1
ASSLSRGTEAF
>TRBV30|TRBJ2-3
AWSVQGTDTQY
>TRBV7-2|TRBJ2-5
ASSLKTSGGGETQY
>TRBV6-6|TRBJ1-5
ASSYSEDRGVQPQH
>TRBV25-1|TRBJ2-5
ASSREASGRETQY
>TRBV6-6|TRBJ2-3
ASSDRGRTDTQY
>TRBV10-3|TRBJ1-3
AIRTASGNTIY